The 6 T cell receptor beta chains reported below all come from one sample, sequenced in a study of CD8 T cells in Susac syndrome. The RNA input was roughly 0.45 to 1 ug, and it was reverse transcribed with random hexamers. TCRdb itself ran the immunoSEQ multiplex PCR reads through MiXCR, one entry per CDR3 protein. The table lists roughly 180,000 distinct CDR3 sequences, under 95% of them singletons. The sequencing input was CD4+ T cells from PBMCs. The receptor set was obtained from a human donor with multiple sclerosis.

The DNA of the CDR3 is TGTGCCAGCACCCCCGACTCCGACTATGGCTACACCTTC. Encoded protein: CASTPDSDYGYTF. The chain combines TRBV6-2 or TRBV6-3 with TRBJ1-2; the D is unclear. Trimming removed 7 bases from V and 3 bases from J, with 12 bases in between. The CDR3 has 13 residues. Germline CDR1 and CDR2: MNHEY and SVGEGT.

This sequence joins TRBV2 and TRBJ2-1; 8 nucleotides agree with TRBD2. V gave up 2 bases and J gave up 9 bases; unmatched junction bases: 3. Germline lookup yields CDR1 SNHLY and CDR2 FYNNEI. The CDR3 consists of 13 residues. DNA for the CDR3: TGTGCCAGCAGTGAACGCCTAGCGGGTGAGCAGTTCTTC. It encodes CASSERLAGEQFF.

The genes are TRBV5-4 and TRBJ2-3; TRBD2 agrees at 13 bases. The CDR3 is 18 amino acids. The V and J ends lost 1 base and 3 bases, in that order; junction bases with no gene match: 8. CDR1 SGHNT and CDR2 YYREEE come from the germline V gene (reference sequence). CDR3 in amino acids: CASSLTSGRALRTDTQYF. In DNA, the CDR3 is TGTGCCAGCAGCTTGACTAGCGGGAGGGCCTTAAGAACAGATACGCAGTATTTT.

The chain is built from TRBV11-2 and TRBJ1-2, with unresolved D. The CDR3 spans 14 residues. Germline loops: CDR1 SGHAT, CDR2 FQNNGV. V was shortened by 0 bases and J by 4 bases, with 9 bases between the two germline ends. CDR3 sequence: CASSLESRSYGYTF. CDR3 nucleotides: TGTGCCAGCAGCTTAGAAAGCCGGAGCTATGGCTACACCTTC. The entire variable domain, with the rest obtained from reference TRBV11-2 and TRBJ1-2, is as follows: EAGVAQSPRYKIIEKRQSVAFWCNPISGHATLYWYQQILGQGPKLLIQFQNNGVVDDSQLPKDRFSAERLKGVDSTLKIQPAKLEDSAVYLCASSLESRSYGYTFGSGTRLTVV.

This clonotype showed up just once. This chain links TRBV18 with TRBJ1-1, with D maybe TRBD1 (5 bases). V was clipped by 2 bases and J by 11 bases, with 21 bases between them. CDR1 is KGHSH, CDR2 LQKENI, per germline. This CDR3 spans 15 amino acids. CDR3 protein: CASSPDQGGSLRAFF. The CDR3 DNA is TGTGCCAGCTCACCAGATCAGGGTGGGAGCCTTAGGGCTTTCTTT.

V is TRBV6-5 and J is TRBJ1-4, with D maybe TRBD1 (5 bases). CDR3 length equals 15 residues. V lost 0 bases, J lost 10 bases, and 15 bases lay in between. CDR1 and CDR2 from the germline V gene are MNHEY and SVGAGI. CDR3 in amino acids: CASSYSGTGKRKLFF. In DNA, the CDR3 is TGTGCCAGCAGTTACTCCGGGACGGGAAAGAGAAAACTGTTTTTT.